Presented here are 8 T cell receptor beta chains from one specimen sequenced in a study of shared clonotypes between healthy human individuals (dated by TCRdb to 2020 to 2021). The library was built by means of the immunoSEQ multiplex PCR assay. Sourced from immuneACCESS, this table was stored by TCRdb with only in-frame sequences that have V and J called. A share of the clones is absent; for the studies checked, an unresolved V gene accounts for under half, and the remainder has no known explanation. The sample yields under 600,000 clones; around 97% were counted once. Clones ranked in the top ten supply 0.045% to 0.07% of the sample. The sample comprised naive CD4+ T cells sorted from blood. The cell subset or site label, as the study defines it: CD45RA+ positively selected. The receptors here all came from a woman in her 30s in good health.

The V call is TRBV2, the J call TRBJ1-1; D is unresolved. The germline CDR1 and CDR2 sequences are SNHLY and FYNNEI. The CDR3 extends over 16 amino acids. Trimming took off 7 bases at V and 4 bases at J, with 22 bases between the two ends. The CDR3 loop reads CASKPGGRGHVTEAFF. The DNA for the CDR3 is TGTGCCAGCAAACCCGGTGGTCGTGGGCACGTCACTGAAGCTTTCTTT.

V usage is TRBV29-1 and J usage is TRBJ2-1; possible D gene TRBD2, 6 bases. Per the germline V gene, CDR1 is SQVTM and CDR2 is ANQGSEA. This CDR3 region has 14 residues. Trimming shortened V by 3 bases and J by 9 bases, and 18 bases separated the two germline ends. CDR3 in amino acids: CSVERDPIVGEQFF. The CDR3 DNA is TGCAGCGTTGAGCGGGACCCGATAGTTGGTGAGCAGTTCTTC.

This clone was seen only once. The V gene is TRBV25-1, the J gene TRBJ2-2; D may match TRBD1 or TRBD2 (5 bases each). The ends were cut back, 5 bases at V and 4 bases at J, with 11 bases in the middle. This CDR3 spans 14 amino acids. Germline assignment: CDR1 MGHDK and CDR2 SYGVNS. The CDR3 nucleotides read TGTGCCAGCAGTTCGGGGACGCGCACCGGGGAGCTGTTTTTT. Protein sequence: CASSSGTRTGELFF. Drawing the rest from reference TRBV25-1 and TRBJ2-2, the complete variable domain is EADIYQTPRYLVIGTGKKITLECSQTMGHDKMYWYQQDPGMELHLIHYSYGVNSTEKGDLSSESTVSRIRTEHFPLTLESARPSHTSQYLCASSSGTRTGELFFGEGSRLTVL.

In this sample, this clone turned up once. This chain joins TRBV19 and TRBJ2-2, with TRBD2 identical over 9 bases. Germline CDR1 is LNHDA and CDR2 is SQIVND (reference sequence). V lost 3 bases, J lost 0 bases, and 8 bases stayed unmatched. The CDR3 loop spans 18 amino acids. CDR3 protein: CASSIWSRLAANTGELFF. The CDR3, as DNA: TGTGCCAGTAGTATCTGGTCCCGACTAGCGGCGAACACCGGGGAGCTGTTTTTT.

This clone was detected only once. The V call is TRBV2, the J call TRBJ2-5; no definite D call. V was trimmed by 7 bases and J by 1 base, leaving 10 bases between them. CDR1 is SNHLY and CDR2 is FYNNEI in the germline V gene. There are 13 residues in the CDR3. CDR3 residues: CASNVVTQETQYF. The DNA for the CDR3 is TGTGCCAGCAATGTTGTCACCCAAGAGACCCAGTACTTC.

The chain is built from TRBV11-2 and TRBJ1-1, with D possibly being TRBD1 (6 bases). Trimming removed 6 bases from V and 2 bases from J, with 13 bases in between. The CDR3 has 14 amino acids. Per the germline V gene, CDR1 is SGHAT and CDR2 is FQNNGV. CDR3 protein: CASSPGALNTEAFF. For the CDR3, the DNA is TGTGCCAGCAGTCCAGGGGCCCTAAACACTGAAGCTTTCTTT.

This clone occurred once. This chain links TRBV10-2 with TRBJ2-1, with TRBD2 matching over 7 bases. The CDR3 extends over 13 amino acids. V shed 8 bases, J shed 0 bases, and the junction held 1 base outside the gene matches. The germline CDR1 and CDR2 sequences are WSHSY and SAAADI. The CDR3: CASGRGSYNEQFF. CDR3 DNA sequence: TGCGCCAGCGGGAGGGGCTCCTACAATGAGCAGTTCTTC.

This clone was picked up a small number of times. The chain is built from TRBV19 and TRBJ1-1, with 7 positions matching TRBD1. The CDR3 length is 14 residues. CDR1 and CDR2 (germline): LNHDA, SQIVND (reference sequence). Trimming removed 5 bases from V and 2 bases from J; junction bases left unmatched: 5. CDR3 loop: CASSARDSNTEAFF. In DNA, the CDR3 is TGTGCCAGTAGTGCGCGGGACAGTAACACTGAAGCTTTCTTT.